This is a list of T cell receptor beta chains from one sample in a study of cytomegalovirus exposure and HLA in healthy donors. Clones were read by immunoSEQ multiplex PCR, and TCRdb kept only the in-frame ones, dropping some. The sample holds fewer than 200,000 clones, 80% to 85% seen once. The sequenced material came from PBMCs. The receptors derive from a woman between 18 and 29 years old in good health and CMV-seropositive. The CDR3 runs from the conserved cysteine through the conserved F or W. Fields, in order: D gene, J gene, clone size, V gene, CDR3 DNA, CDR3 protein. A D gene is named only where the DNA matches it firmly. Only part of the rows carry a size: once, few, many, or a class if the clone is expanded.

d_call: .; j_call: TRBJ1-5; clone_size: .; v_call: TRBV29-1; cdr3_nt: TGCAGCGTTGAAGAAGGGGAAGGGCAGCCCCAGCATTTT; cdr3_aa: CSVEEGEGQPQHF
d_call: TRBD2; j_call: TRBJ2-2; clone_size: .; v_call: TRBV10-3; cdr3_nt: TGTGCCATCAGTGTTAGCGGGGGAGACACCGGGGAGCTGTTTTTT; cdr3_aa: CAISVSGGDTGELFF
d_call: TRBD2; j_call: TRBJ2-3; clone_size: .; v_call: TRBV27; cdr3_nt: TGTGCCAGCAGTGGACTAGCGGCTAGCACAGATACGCAGTATTTT; cdr3_aa: CASSGLAASTDTQYF
d_call: TRBD2; j_call: TRBJ2-1; clone_size: .; v_call: TRBV6-5; cdr3_nt: TGTGCCAGCAGTTACCAGTTTAGCGGGGGGTACAATGAGCAGTTCTTC; cdr3_aa: CASSYQFSGGYNEQFF
d_call: TRBD2; j_call: TRBJ2-5; clone_size: .; v_call: TRBV10-3; cdr3_nt: TGTGCCATCAGGGCAGGGACTAGCGAGACCCAGTACTTC; cdr3_aa: CAIRAGTSETQYF
d_call: TRBD2; j_call: TRBJ2-3; clone_size: .; v_call: TRBV5-4; cdr3_nt: TGTGCCAGCAGCTTTCGGGGGAGGGACACAGATACGCAGTATTTT; cdr3_aa: CASSFRGRDTDTQYF
d_call: .; j_call: TRBJ1-2; clone_size: few; v_call: TRBV5-6; cdr3_nt: TGTGCCAGCAGCGCTTCTAGATTACCAGGGGTCTATGGCTACACCTTC; cdr3_aa: CASSASRLPGVYGYTF
d_call: .; j_call: TRBJ2-5; clone_size: .; v_call: TRBV2; cdr3_nt: TGTGCCAGCAACGAGGGTCCCCAAGAGACCCAGTACTTC; cdr3_aa: CASNEGPQETQYF
d_call: .; j_call: TRBJ1-3; clone_size: few; v_call: TRBV6-5; cdr3_nt: TGTGCCAGCAGGAGGGCCCGGGGGGTGTCGAACACCATATATTTT; cdr3_aa: CASRRARGVSNTIYF
d_call: .; j_call: TRBJ1-2; clone_size: .; v_call: TRBV5-1; cdr3_nt: TGCGCCAGCAGCAGCAGGACAGACTATGGCTACACCTTC; cdr3_aa: CASSSRTDYGYTF
d_call: TRBD1; j_call: TRBJ2-3; clone_size: .; v_call: TRBV7-8; cdr3_nt: TGTGCCAGCAGCTTAGCGTGGGGACAGGGAAGCACAGATACGCAGTATTTT; cdr3_aa: CASSLAWGQGSTDTQYF
d_call: TRBD1; j_call: TRBJ1-2; clone_size: .; v_call: TRBV7-6; cdr3_nt: TGTGCCAGCAGCGAAGGGACAGGCAGCTATGGCTACACCTTC; cdr3_aa: CASSEGTGSYGYTF
d_call: TRBD2; j_call: TRBJ2-1; clone_size: .; v_call: TRBV19; cdr3_nt: TGTGCCAGTAGACTAGCGGGGACCAATGAGCAGTTCTTC; cdr3_aa: CASRLAGTNEQFF
d_call: .; j_call: TRBJ1-6; clone_size: once; v_call: TRBV2; cdr3_nt: TGTGCCAGCAGTGAATGGCCCAGCCTTGGGGCGACGGAAAATTCACCCCTCCACTTT; cdr3_aa: CASSEWPSLGATENSPLHF
d_call: TRBD2; j_call: TRBJ2-3; clone_size: .; v_call: TRBV7-6; cdr3_nt: TGTGCCAGCAGCCCGGCCGGGACTAGCGGGGGGAACACAGATACGCAGTATTTT; cdr3_aa: CASSPAGTSGGNTDTQYF
d_call: .; j_call: TRBJ2-3; clone_size: .; v_call: TRBV29-1; cdr3_nt: TGCAGCGTTGCCCCCTACCAGGGGGGAGCAGATACGCAGTATTTT; cdr3_aa: CSVAPYQGGADTQYF
d_call: TRBD1; j_call: TRBJ1-1; clone_size: .; v_call: TRBV4-1; cdr3_nt: TGCGCCAGCAGCCAAAGGGGACAGGGGGCGACTGAAGCTTTCTTT; cdr3_aa: CASSQRGQGATEAFF
d_call: .; j_call: TRBJ1-1; clone_size: .; v_call: TRBV27; cdr3_nt: TGTGCCAGCAGTTTGCGAGGCTACACTGAAGCTTTCTTT; cdr3_aa: CASSLRGYTEAFF
d_call: .; j_call: TRBJ1-6; clone_size: .; v_call: TRBV6-4; cdr3_nt: TGTGCTACAGGGTCCTTTTCGGATAACTATAATTCACCCCTCCACTTT; cdr3_aa: CATGSFSDNYNSPLHF
d_call: .; j_call: TRBJ1-5; clone_size: few; v_call: TRBV7-9; cdr3_nt: TGTGCCAGCAGCTCACAGGGTCAGCCCCAGCATTTT; cdr3_aa: CASSSQGQPQHF
d_call: .; j_call: TRBJ1-2; clone_size: .; v_call: TRBV20-1; cdr3_nt: TGCAGTGCTAGCCGAGACAACTACACCTTC; cdr3_aa: CSASRDNYTF
d_call: .; j_call: TRBJ1-3; clone_size: .; v_call: TRBV5-4; cdr3_nt: TGTGCCGCCTCTCGGGGGGGCCTCGGAAACACCATATATTTT; cdr3_aa: CAASRGGLGNTIYF
d_call: TRBD1; j_call: TRBJ2-2; clone_size: .; v_call: TRBV4-1; cdr3_nt: TGCGCCAGCAGCCACCCCGTGAGGCGACAGGGGGCGAACACCGGGGAGCTGTTTTTT; cdr3_aa: CASSHPVRRQGANTGELFF
d_call: TRBD1; j_call: TRBJ1-2; clone_size: .; v_call: TRBV7-2; cdr3_nt: TGTGCCAGCAGCTCAGGGGGGTCGAACTATGGCTACACCTTC; cdr3_aa: CASSSGGSNYGYTF
d_call: .; j_call: TRBJ2-2; clone_size: .; v_call: TRBV6-6; cdr3_nt: TGTGCCAGCAGGAGCCAGGGGGGAAAAATCACCGGGGAGCTGTTTTTT; cdr3_aa: CASRSQGGKITGELFF
d_call: .; j_call: TRBJ1-3; clone_size: .; v_call: TRBV9; cdr3_nt: TGTGCCAGCAGCCCAAGGATTGACAGTGACACTAACCTTGGAAACACCATATATTTT; cdr3_aa: CASSPRIDSDTNLGNTIYF
d_call: .; j_call: TRBJ2-5; clone_size: .; v_call: TRBV7-2; cdr3_nt: TGTGCCAGCAGCTTAGGGGGGCCGCAAGAGACCCAGTACTTC; cdr3_aa: CASSLGGPQETQYF
d_call: TRBD2; j_call: TRBJ2-7; clone_size: .; v_call: TRBV11-3; cdr3_nt: TGTGCCAGCAGCTTAGGGGGGGGATCCTACGAGCAGTACTTC; cdr3_aa: CASSLGGGSYEQYF
d_call: .; j_call: TRBJ2-2; clone_size: many; v_call: TRBV28; cdr3_nt: TGTGCCAGCAGTTTGGAGCTGCCCACCGGGGAGCTGTTTTTT; cdr3_aa: CASSLELPTGELFF
d_call: .; j_call: TRBJ1-3; clone_size: .; v_call: TRBV25-1; cdr3_nt: TGTGCCAGCAGTGAAAGGGGATCTGGAAACACCATATATTTT; cdr3_aa: CASSERGSGNTIYF
d_call: .; j_call: TRBJ2-1; clone_size: once; v_call: TRBV28; cdr3_nt: TGTGCCAGCAGCAGCTACAATGAGCAGTTCTTC; cdr3_aa: CASSSYNEQFF
d_call: .; j_call: TRBJ1-5; clone_size: .; v_call: TRBV21-1; cdr3_nt: TGTGCCAGCAACTTAGACAGTGCTGGTCCCCAGCATTTT; cdr3_aa: CASNLDSAGPQHF
d_call: .; j_call: TRBJ1-1; clone_size: .; v_call: TRBV12-5; cdr3_nt: TGTGCTAGTGGTCGCCTCCGGCAGGAAACTGAAGCTTTCTTT; cdr3_aa: CASGRLRQETEAFF
d_call: .; j_call: TRBJ2-5; clone_size: .; v_call: TRBV5-6; cdr3_nt: TGTGCCAGCAGCTTTGGGCAGGGCCAAGAGACCCAGTACTTC; cdr3_aa: CASSFGQGQETQYF
d_call: .; j_call: TRBJ2-7; clone_size: .; v_call: TRBV6-1; cdr3_nt: TGTGCCAGCAGCCCCGGGACATATACTACCTACGAGCAGTACTTC; cdr3_aa: CASSPGTYTTYEQYF
d_call: .; j_call: TRBJ1-1; clone_size: .; v_call: TRBV29-1; cdr3_nt: TGCAGCGTTATGAGAGTACAGACGAACACTGAAGCTTTCTTT; cdr3_aa: CSVMRVQTNTEAFF
d_call: TRBD1; j_call: TRBJ1-1; clone_size: .; v_call: TRBV15; cdr3_nt: TGTGCCACCAGCAGAGTAACAGGGGGTGGGAGCACTGAAGCTTTCTTT; cdr3_aa: CATSRVTGGGSTEAFF
d_call: TRBD1; j_call: TRBJ2-2; clone_size: .; v_call: TRBV28; cdr3_nt: TGTGCCAGCACCGGGCCGGGACAGGGGACAAACACCGGGGAGCTGTTTTTT; cdr3_aa: CASTGPGQGTNTGELFF
d_call: TRBD2; j_call: TRBJ2-2; clone_size: .; v_call: TRBV9; cdr3_nt: TGTGCCAGCAGCTCCCGACTAGCGGGGATTGCCGGGGAGCTGTTTTTT; cdr3_aa: CASSSRLAGIAGELFF
d_call: .; j_call: TRBJ2-2; clone_size: .; v_call: TRBV7-9; cdr3_nt: TGTGCCACCCAAGTTCGAGGGCTTATACCGTCCTCCCTGACCGGGGAGCTGTTTTTT; cdr3_aa: CATQVRGLIPSSLTGELFF
d_call: .; j_call: TRBJ1-4; clone_size: .; v_call: TRBV6-1; cdr3_nt: TGTGCCAGCAGTGAAGGCTACAGGGCTGAAAAACTGTTTTTT; cdr3_aa: CASSEGYRAEKLFF
d_call: .; j_call: TRBJ2-1; clone_size: .; v_call: TRBV5-5; cdr3_nt: TGTGCCAGCAGCTTGTTTAACCCCGGGTCTGAGCAGTTCTTC; cdr3_aa: CASSLFNPGSEQFF
d_call: .; j_call: TRBJ2-7; clone_size: .; v_call: TRBV6-6; cdr3_nt: TGTGCCAGCAGCCCGGGGAGCTACGAGCAGTACTTC; cdr3_aa: CASSPGSYEQYF